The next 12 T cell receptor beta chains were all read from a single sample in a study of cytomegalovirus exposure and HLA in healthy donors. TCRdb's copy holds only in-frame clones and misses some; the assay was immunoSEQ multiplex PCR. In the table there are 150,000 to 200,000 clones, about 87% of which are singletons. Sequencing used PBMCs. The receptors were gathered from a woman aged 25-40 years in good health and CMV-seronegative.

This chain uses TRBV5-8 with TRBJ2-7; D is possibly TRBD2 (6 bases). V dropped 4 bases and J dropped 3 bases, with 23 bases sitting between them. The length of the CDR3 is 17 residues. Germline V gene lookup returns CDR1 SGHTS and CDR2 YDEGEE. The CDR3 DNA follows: TGTGCCAGCAGCCGAACCTCAGGCGGGGTAATTTACTACGAGCAGTACTTC. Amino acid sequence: CASSRTSGGVIYYEQYF.

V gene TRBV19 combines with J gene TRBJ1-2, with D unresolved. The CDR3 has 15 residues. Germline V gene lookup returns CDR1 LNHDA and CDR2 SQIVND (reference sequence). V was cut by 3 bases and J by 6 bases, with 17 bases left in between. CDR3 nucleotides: TGTGCCAGTAGTATTGGTAACAGCGGAATGGATGGCTACACCTTC. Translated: CASSIGNSGMDGYTF.

CDR3 sequence (DNA): TGTGCCAGCAGCCGTCCGCCGGTAGCGGGGGACCAATACGAGCAGTACTTC. This translates into CASSRPPVAGDQYEQYF. The rearrangement joins TRBV14 to TRBJ2-7; TRBD2 agrees at 9 bases. The trim removed 4 bases at V and 4 bases at J, leaving 14 bases unmatched. The length of the CDR3 is 17 residues. CDR1 and CDR2 from the germline V gene are SGHDN and FVKESK.

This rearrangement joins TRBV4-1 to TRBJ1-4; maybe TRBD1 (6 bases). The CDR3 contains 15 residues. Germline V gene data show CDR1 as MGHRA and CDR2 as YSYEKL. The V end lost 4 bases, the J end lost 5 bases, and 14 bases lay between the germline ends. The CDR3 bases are TGCGCCAGCAGCCGACCGACAGGAGGAAATGAAAAACTGTTTTTT. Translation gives CASSRPTGGNEKLFF.

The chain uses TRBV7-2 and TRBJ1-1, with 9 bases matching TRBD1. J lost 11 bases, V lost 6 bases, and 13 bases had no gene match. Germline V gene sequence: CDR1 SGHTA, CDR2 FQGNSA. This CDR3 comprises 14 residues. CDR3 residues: CASSMGQGEGWAFF. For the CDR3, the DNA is TGTGCCAGCAGTATGGGACAGGGTGAAGGCTGGGCTTTCTTT.

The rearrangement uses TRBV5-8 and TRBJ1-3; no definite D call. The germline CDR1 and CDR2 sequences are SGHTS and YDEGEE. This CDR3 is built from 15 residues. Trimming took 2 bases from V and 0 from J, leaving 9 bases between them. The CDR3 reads CASSFAGNSGNTIYF. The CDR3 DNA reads TGTGCCAGCAGCTTTGCGGGGAACTCTGGAAACACCATATATTTT.

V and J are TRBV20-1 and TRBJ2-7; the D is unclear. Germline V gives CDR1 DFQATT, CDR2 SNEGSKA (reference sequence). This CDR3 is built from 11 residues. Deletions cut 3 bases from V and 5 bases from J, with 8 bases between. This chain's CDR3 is CSARFRNEQYF. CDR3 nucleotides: TGCAGTGCTAGGTTCAGGAACGAGCAGTACTTC.

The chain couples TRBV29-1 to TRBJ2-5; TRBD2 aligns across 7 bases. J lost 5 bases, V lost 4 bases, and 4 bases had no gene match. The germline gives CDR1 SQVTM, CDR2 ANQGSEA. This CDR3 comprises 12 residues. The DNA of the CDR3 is TGCAGCGTTGTTGCTAGCGGTGAGACCCAGTACTTC. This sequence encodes CSVVASGETQYF. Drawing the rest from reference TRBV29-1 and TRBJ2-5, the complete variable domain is SAVISQKPSRDICQRGTSLTIQCQVDSQVTMMFWYRQQPGQSLTLIATANQGSEATYESGFVIDKFPISRPNLTFSTLTVSNMSPEDSSIYLCSVVASGETQYFGPGTRLLVL.

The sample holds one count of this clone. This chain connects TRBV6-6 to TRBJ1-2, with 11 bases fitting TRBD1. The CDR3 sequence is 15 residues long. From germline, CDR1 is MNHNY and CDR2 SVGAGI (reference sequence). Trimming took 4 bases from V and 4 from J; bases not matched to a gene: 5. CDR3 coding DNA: TGTGCCAGCAGTTCACCGGGACAGGGGGGCTATGGCTACACCTTC. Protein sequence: CASSSPGQGGYGYTF.

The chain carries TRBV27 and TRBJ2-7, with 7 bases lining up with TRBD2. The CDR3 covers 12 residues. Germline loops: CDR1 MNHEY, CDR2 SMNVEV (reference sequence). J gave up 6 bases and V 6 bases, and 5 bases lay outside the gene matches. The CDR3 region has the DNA TGTGCCAGCAGAGGACTAGTGGGCGAGCAGTACTTC. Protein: CASRGLVGEQYF.

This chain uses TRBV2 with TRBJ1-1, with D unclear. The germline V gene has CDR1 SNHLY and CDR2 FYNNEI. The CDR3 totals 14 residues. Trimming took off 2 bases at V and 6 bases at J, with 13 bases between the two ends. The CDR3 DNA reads TGTGCCAGCAGTGAATTCGAGAGGGTGCCTGAAGCTTTCTTT. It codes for CASSEFERVPEAFF.

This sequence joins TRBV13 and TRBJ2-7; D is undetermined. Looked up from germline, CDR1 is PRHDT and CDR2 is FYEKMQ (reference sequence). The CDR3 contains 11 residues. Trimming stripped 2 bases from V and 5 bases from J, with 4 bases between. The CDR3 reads CASSLIDEQYF. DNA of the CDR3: TGTGCCAGCAGCTTAATCGACGAGCAGTACTTC.